The following is a T cell receptor beta chain sequence with its context. The antigen is undetermined. This specimen comes from a study of OX40 agonist ivuxolimab in advanced cancers. Across the whole study: Head and neck, renal cell, melanoma or hepatocellular carcinoma were the cancers that dose-escalation patients had. Prior anti-PD-1, anti-PD-L1 or anti-CTLA-4 therapy was allowed; over 30% had some.

Trimming removed 4 bases from V and 1 base from J, with 11 bases in between. Germline CDR1 reads SGHRS; CDR2 reads YFSETQ. The CDR3 has 14 amino acids. This table comes from immunoSEQ multiplex PCR, and its TCRdb copy is limited to in-frame clones, with some not included. The data show some 150,000 clones, 93% seen once. Study-level points and caveats: CD4+ T cells averaged fewer expanded clones than CD8+ T cells.

The TCR comes from an adult with an advanced solid tumor such as melanoma, head and neck, liver or kidney cancer. The rearrangement links TRBV5-1 to TRBJ1-1; possible D gene TRBD1, 6 bases. Specimen: CD4+ or CD8+ T cells sorted from blood, collected in a trial of the OX40 agonist ivuxolimab. Here the CDR3 reads CASSRQASNTEAFF. The CDR3 nucleotides read TGCGCCAGCAGCCGACAGGCTTCGAACACTGAAGCTTTCTTT.